This TCR beta chain was identified during a study of STAT5B mutations in CD4+ large granular lymphocyte leukemia. In the authors' methods: A productive frequency of 2.59 x 10-5 was the lowest detectable. Only in-frame clones appear in the TCRdb table, and some are missing; sequencing was by immunoSEQ multiplex PCR. V and J calls and clone size come straight from that table; D and trimming were deduced from the DNA. The data hold tens of thousands of clones, with 75% to 85% observed a single time. The table lists this clone with a count of one. Its specificity is not known. CDR3 length: 15 residues. Trimming cost V 5 bases and J 2 bases; bases outside gene matches: 5. Germline loops: CDR1 MDHEN, CDR2 SYDVKM. The study, taken as a whole, reports: Without putative leukemic clones, patient CD4-sorted repertoires remained more clonal than healthy CD4+ repertoires. 8/27 top patient clones versus 2/35 control clones were TRBV06-family. No patients shared main leukemic clonotypes, though 20% to 25% appeared at low frequency elsewhere.

The V and J genes are TRBV28 and TRBJ1-5; 8 bases agree with TRBD1. This clonotype was sampled from a human donor in good health. The sample consisted of CD4+ T cells from blood buffy coats. The CDR3 loop reads CASSRTGIGNQPQHF. The CDR3 DNA reads TGTGCCAGCAGTCGGACAGGGATTGGCAATCAGCCCCAGCATTTT.